This TCR beta chain is drawn from a study of lymphopenia after photon versus proton radiotherapy. Notes on the study in general: Better survival with proton therapy was suggested as possible, not demonstrated. In patients who died, overall survival fell as post-nadir TCR diversity dropped more. Post-nadir diversity loss with photons came from oligoclonal expansion, particularly CD8+ Temra cells. Relative stability marked proton patients; photon patients lost diversity and naive cells.

Trimming removed 8 bases from V and 6 bases from J; junction bases left unmatched: 14. Germline-derived CDR1 and CDR2 are SQVTM and ANQGSEA. The CDR3 spans 14 residues. This clone was found a few times. No antigen is known for it. Assay used: immunoSEQ multiplex PCR; TCRdb lists only in-frame clones, some missing. This sample has around 63,000 clones, with around 85% found just once. The TCR originated in a man between 35 and 55 years old with gastric cancer. The material was peripheral blood, obtained from a patient treated with photon-based radiotherapy. The rearrangement uses TRBV29-1 and TRBJ2-7; TRBD2 matches 9 bases. The DNA of the CDR3 is TGCAGCACCACCGGAGCGGGGGGCAGTCCCGAGCAGTACTTC. This sequence encodes CSTTGAGGSPEQYF.